This TCR beta chain was sequenced for a study of cytomegalovirus exposure and HLA in healthy donors. Across the whole study: Later, an analysis reported that the 120 or so validation repertoires had used the same platform as the roughly 700 first-cohort repertoires. Points from the study as a whole: In the 130 or so validation repertoires, approximately 94% of cluster scores exceeded 0, per a later analysis.

TCRdb's copy holds only in-frame clones and misses some; the assay was immunoSEQ multiplex PCR. This table has around 110,000 clones, approximately 90% appearing once. With respect to this clone: Its antigen is not known.

V gave up 3 bases and J gave up 6 bases, with 8 bases separating them. In germline, CDR1 is MDHEN, CDR2 SYDVKM. This CDR3 has 13 amino acids. The TCR comes from a woman aged 18 to 35 in good health and CMV-seropositive. Sequencing used PBMCs. The V call is TRBV28, the J call TRBJ2-2; a possible D gene is TRBD1 (6 bases). The CDR3 nucleotides are TGTGCCAGCAGTTTCAACAGGGCCGGGGAGCTGTTTTTT. It specifies CASSFNRAGELFF.